The source of this T cell receptor beta chain is a study of blood T cells in healthy people across ages (dated by TCRdb to between 2014 and 2017). Regarding the complete study: In model experiments, template switching captured about one uniquely barcoded TCR beta cDNA molecule for every two T cells. Age-related changes in TCR beta repertoire diversity were measured in the study by deep sequencing normalized with unique cDNA molecular identifiers. Donors were grouped into four age groups: young (average roughly 16 years), middle-aged (roughly 40), aged (62) and long-lived (less than 85). To avoid experimental bias, donors of different ages were distributed randomly across sequencing lanes. The study analyzed two additional independent replicas of 1 million unique cDNA reads from the same blood draw for two donors, one aged 18 to 30 and one aged 80 or older.

Donors were around 37 systemically healthy Caucasian individuals from Russia aged roughly 6 to 90 years. Each donor gave approximately 9.4 milliliters of peripheral blood, drawn into EDTA-treated Vacutainer tubes. Ficoll-Paque density-gradient centrifugation was used to isolate PBMCs, with at least 7 million per sample. Trizol reagent was used to extract total RNA from PBMCs, with at least 6 micrograms per sample. For every donor, flow cytometry on a PBMC aliquot measured the percentage of naive CD45RAhigh/CD27high T cells. The CDR3 spans 15 residues, from the cysteine through the phenylalanine. CDR3 DNA is the only sequence kept; it has 45 bases, read in frame from the first base. The germline V gene encodes CDR1 MNHEY and CDR2 SVGEGT. In this sample, this clonotype turned up many times. The clone's antigen remains unknown. Base qualities are missing; no much larger clone stands one base away. Points the paper makes about the study in general: Compared with the aged group, more naive CD4+ T cells, fewer expanded clones and increased TCR diversity were shown by the long-lived group, suggesting age selection. Observed TCR beta diversity per million T cells fell roughly linearly with age, and a significant reduction was already apparent by age around 36. Because donor CMV infection status was unknown, age-related changes in expanded clonotypes were potentially confounded. The percentage of naive T cells measured by flow cytometry correlated strongly with observed TCR beta diversity. Estimates of total diversity based on one million sequenced T cells were considered lower bounds and underestimates. Since profiling was done on bulk unsorted PBMCs, naive and antigen-experienced compartments could not be conclusively compared.

Receptor amplification or capture employed 5' RACE. The sequencer listed for this sample is Illumina HiSeq 2500. A second roughly 7 to 12 cycle PCR used a sample-barcoded 5' primer and a J-beta primer mix. A template-switch 5' adaptor carrying 12 random nucleotides introduced a unique molecular identifier onto each TCR beta cDNA molecule. Each sample yielded at least 2.5 million CDR3-containing paired-end reads. First-strand cDNA was synthesized from all RNA with the Mint cDNA synthesis kit, primed by a TRBC-specific oligonucleotide. After uracil-DNA glycosylase treatment, a first 18-cycle PCR used universal primers M1SS and BC2_uni_R on all cDNA. The published analysis was carried out like this. For normalization, 1 million high-quality reads, each with a distinct molecular identifier, were randomly selected from each sample. Instead of being binned into consensus sequences, reads with shared molecular identifiers were discarded. MiTCR, with a Q25 quality threshold and the strictest error-elimination algorithm, was used for CDR3 identification, clonotype clustering and error correction. A nonparametric unseen species model with Euler transformation was used to estimate a lower bound on total TCR beta diversity. TCRdb trimmed the raw reads at Q25, called clones with MiXCR and kept productive beta chains. Identical CDR3 proteins give one entry, which carries the most common genes and DNA. Clone size and V and J calls follow TCRdb, not the original study. This sample has just under 900,000 distinct CDR3 sequences in its table, and under 30% of those were observed once. Around 16% of the sample belongs to the ten largest clones.

The specimen sequenced was blood. Here the chain combines TRBV6-2 or TRBV6-3 and TRBJ2-5, with a tentative D gene TRBD1 over 6 matching bases. The J call may be faulty, since TRBJ2-7 better matches the DNA end. This sequence was found in a woman aged 80 or older in good health. The CDR3 here reads CASSYVGQSLGEQYF. The DNA sequence is as follows: TGTGCCAGCAGTTACGTCGGACAGAGTCTGGGCGAGCAGTACTTC.